This T cell receptor beta chain comes out of a study of CD8+CD57+ T cells in acquired aplastic anemia. V was cut by 1 base and J by 5 bases, with 6 bases left in between. Germline CDR1 reads SGHTA; CDR2 reads FQGNSA. This CDR3 is built from 12 residues. Before being chosen for sequencing, patients had shown CD8+CD57+ cell expansion by flow cytometry. Both TCR beta VDJ combination and CDR3 sequence profiling were carried out. Genomic DNA was the template for this profiling. In TCRdb, the reads were re-called with MiXCR into one record per CDR3 protein. The repertoire holds about 190,000 distinct CDR3 sequences, with roughly half as singletons.

What was sequenced was sorted CD4+, CD8+, or CD8+CD57+ T cells (not recorded which) from PBMCs. This chain joins TRBV7-2 and TRBJ2-7; D is undetermined. The TCR was taken from a human donor with aplastic anemia. The CDR3 sequence: CASSLGMDEQYF. CDR3 in DNA: TGTGCCAGCAGCTTAGGAATGGACGAGCAGTACTTC.